This T cell receptor (beta chain) came from a study of blood T cell repertoires in COVID-19. The protocol was immunoSEQ multiplex PCR, while the TCRdb copy is restricted to in-frame clones and leaves out a portion. The sample includes fewer than 350,000 clones, 75% to 95% of them seen just once. The sample comprised peripheral blood. The receptor's source is a woman aged 30 to 39 with COVID-19, enrolled during active disease.

The CDR3, as DNA: TGTGCCATCAGATCCCTGGGGGGAGGATTCTACGAGCAGTACTTC. Amino acids: CAIRSLGGGFYEQYF. The chain combines TRBV10-3 with TRBJ2-7; a possible D gene is TRBD2 (6 bases). The CDR3 has 15 amino acids. V shed 6 bases and J shed 3 bases, with 18 bases lying between them. Germline V CDR1 and CDR2: ENHRY, SYGVKD.